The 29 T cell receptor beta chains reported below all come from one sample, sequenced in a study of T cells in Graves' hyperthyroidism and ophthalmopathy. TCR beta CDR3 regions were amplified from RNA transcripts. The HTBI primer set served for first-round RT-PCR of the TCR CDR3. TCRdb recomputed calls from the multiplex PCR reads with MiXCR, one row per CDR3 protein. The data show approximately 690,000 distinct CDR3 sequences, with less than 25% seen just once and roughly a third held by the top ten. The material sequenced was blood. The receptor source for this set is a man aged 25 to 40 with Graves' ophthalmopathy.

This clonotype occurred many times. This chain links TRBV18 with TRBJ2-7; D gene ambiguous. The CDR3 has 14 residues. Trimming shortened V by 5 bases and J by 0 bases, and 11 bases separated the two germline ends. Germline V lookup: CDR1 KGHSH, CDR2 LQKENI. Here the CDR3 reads CASSMRPDSYEQYF. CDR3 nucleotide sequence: TGTGCCAGCTCAATGCGGCCTGACTCCTACGAGCAGTACTTC.

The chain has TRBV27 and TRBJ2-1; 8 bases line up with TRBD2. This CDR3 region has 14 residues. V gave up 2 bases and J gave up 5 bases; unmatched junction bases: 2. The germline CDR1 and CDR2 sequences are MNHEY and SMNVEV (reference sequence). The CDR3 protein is CASSLREGHNEQFF. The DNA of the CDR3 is TGTGCCAGCAGTTTACGGGAGGGCCACAATGAGCAGTTCTTC.

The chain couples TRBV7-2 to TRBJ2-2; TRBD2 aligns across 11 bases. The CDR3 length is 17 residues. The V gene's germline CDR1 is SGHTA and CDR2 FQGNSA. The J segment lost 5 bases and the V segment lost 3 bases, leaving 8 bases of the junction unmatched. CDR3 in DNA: TGTGCCAGCAGCTTTCCGACTAGCGGGATTATAACCGGGGAGCTGTTTTTT. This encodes CASSFPTSGIITGELFF.

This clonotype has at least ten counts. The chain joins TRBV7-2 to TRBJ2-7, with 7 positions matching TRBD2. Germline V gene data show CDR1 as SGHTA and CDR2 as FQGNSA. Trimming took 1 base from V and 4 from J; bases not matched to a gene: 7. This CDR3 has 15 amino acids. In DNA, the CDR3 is TGTGCCAGCAGCTTAGGGGAGGGGTTGACGTACGAGCAGTACTTC. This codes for CASSLGEGLTYEQYF.

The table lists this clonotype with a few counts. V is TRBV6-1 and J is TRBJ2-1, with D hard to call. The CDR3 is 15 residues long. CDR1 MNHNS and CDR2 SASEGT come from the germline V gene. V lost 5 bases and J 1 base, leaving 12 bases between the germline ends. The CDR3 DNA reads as TGTGCCAGCAGTTCCGAATACGGTTCCTACAATGAGCAGTTCTTC. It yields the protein CASSSEYGSYNEQFF.

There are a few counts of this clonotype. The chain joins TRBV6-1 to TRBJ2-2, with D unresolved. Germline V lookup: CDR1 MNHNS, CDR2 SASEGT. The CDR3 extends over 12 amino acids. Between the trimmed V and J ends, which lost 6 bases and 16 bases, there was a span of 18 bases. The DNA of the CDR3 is TGTGCCAGCAGCACCCCGATTGGGATCGCGTTTTTT. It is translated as CASSTPIGIAFF.

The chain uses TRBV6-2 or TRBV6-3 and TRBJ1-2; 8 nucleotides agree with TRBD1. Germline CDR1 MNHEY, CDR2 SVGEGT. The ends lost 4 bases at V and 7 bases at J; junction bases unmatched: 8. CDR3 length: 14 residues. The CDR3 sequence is CASSWGQEALGYTF. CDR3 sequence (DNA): TGTGCCAGCAGTTGGGGACAGGAAGCTCTTGGCTACACCTTC.

Here the CDR3 reads CASSVGLAANYEQYF. CDR3 nucleotides: TGTGCCAGCAGCGTAGGTCTAGCGGCAAACTACGAGCAGTACTTC. The V call is TRBV9, the J call TRBJ2-7; 7 nucleotides align to TRBD2. This CDR3 region has 15 residues. Trimming at V came to 0 bases and at J to 3 bases, leaving 6 bases not matched to a gene. Germline lookup yields CDR1 SGDLS and CDR2 YYNGEE.

CDR3 DNA: TGTGCCATCAGTAGCCTGGTAAACACTGAAGCTTTCTTT. This translates into CAISSLVNTEAFF. The chain joins TRBV10-3 to TRBJ1-1; D is unclear. Germline-derived CDR1 and CDR2 are ENHRY and SYGVKD. V shed 5 bases and J shed 2 bases, with 9 bases lying between them. The length of the CDR3 is 13 residues.

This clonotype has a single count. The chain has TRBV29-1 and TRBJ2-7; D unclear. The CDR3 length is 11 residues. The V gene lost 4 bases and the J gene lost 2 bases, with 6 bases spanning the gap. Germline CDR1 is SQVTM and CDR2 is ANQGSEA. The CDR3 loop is CSVVAAYEQYF. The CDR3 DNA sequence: TGCAGCGTTGTCGCCGCCTACGAGCAGTACTTC.

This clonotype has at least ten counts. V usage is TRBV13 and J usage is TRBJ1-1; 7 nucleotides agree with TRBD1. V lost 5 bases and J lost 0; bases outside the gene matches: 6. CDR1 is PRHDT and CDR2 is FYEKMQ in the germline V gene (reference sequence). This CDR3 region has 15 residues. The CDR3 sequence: CASSPGDRLNTEAFF. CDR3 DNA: TGTGCCAGCAGCCCAGGGGACAGATTGAACACTGAAGCTTTCTTT.

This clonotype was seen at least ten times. The CDR3 DNA is TGTGCCAGCAGCTATACAGGCTCGAATCAGCCCCAGCATTTT. Protein product: CASSYTGSNQPQHF. The rearrangement joins TRBV27 to TRBJ1-5; possible D gene TRBD1, 5 bases. This CDR3 has 14 amino acids. Germline V gene lookup returns CDR1 MNHEY and CDR2 SMNVEV (reference sequence). Trimming took off 6 bases at V and 4 bases at J, with 13 bases between the two ends.

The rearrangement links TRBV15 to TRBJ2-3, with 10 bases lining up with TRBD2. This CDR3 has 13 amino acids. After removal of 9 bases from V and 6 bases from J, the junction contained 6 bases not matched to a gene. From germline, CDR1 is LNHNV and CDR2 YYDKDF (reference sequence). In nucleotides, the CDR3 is TGTGCCACTAAACTAGCGGGAAGGGATACGCAGTATTTT. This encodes CATKLAGRDTQYF.

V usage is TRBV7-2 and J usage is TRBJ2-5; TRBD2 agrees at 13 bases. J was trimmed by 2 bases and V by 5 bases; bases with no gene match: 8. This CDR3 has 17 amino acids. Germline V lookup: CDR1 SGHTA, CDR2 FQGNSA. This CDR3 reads CASSLRLAGGPQETQYF. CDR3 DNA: TGTGCCAGCAGCCTACGACTAGCGGGAGGACCTCAAGAGACCCAGTACTTC.

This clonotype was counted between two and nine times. The CDR3, as DNA: TGTGCCAGCAGCTCGGGACCCGTGAGCTCCTACAATGAGCAGTTCTTC. As protein: CASSSGPVSSYNEQFF. The chain uses TRBV7-3 and TRBJ2-1; D possibly uses TRBD1 or TRBD2 (5 bases each). V lost 4 bases and J 0 bases, leaving 13 bases between the germline ends. This CDR3 has 16 amino acids. Germline values: CDR1 SGHTA, CDR2 FQGTGA.

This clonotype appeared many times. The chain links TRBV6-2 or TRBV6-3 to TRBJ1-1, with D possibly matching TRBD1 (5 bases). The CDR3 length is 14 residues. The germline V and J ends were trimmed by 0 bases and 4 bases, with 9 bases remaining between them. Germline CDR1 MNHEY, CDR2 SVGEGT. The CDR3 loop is CASSYSTESTEAFF. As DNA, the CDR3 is TGTGCCAGCAGTTACTCGACAGAGAGCACTGAAGCTTTCTTT.

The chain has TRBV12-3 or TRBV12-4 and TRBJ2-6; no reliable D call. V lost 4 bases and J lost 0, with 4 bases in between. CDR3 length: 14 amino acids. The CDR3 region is CASSSFSGANVLTF. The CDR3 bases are TGTGCCAGCAGTTCCTTCTCTGGGGCCAACGTCCTGACTTTC.

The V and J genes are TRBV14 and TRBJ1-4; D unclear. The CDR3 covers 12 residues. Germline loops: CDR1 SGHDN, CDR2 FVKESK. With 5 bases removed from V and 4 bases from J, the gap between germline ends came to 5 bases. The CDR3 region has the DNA TGTGCCAGCAGCGCCTATAATGAAAAACTGTTTTTT. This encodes CASSAYNEKLFF.

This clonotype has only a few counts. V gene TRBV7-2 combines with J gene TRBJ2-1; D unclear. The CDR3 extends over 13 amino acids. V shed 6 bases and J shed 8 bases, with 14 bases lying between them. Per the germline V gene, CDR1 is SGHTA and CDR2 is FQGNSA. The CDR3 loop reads CASRPATGDEQFF. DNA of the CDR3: TGTGCCAGCAGACCAGCGACTGGCGATGAGCAGTTCTTC.

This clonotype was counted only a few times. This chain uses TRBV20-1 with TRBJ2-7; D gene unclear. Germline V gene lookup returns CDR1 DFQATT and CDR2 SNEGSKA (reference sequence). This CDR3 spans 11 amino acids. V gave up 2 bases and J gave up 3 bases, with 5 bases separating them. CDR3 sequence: CSARQHYEQYF. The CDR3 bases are TGCAGTGCTAGACAGCACTACGAGCAGTACTTC.

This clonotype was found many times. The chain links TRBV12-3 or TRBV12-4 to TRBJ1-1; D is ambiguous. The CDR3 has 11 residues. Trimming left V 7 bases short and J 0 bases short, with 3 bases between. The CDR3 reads CASTLNTEAFF. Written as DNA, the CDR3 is TGTGCCAGCACCTTGAACACTGAAGCTTTCTTT.

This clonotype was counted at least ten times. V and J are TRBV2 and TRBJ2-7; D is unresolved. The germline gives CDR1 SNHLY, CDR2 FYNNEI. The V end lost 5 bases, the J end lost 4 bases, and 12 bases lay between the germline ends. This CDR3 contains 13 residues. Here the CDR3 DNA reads TGTGCCAGCAGTTCGAAAATTGGGTACGAGCAGTACTTC. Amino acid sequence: CASSSKIGYEQYF.

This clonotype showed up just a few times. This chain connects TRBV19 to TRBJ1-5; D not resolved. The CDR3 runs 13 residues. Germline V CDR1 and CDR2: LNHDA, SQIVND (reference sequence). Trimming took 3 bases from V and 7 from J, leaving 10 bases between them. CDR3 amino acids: CASSIEGLQPQHF. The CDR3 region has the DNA TGTGCCAGTAGTATTGAGGGTCTGCAGCCCCAGCATTTT.

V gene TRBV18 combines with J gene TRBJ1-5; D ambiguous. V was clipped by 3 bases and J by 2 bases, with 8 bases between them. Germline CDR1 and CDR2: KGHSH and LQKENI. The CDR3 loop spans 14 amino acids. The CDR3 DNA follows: TGTGCCAGCTCACCTGCGGAGGGCAATCAGCCCCAGCATTTT. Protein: CASSPAEGNQPQHF.

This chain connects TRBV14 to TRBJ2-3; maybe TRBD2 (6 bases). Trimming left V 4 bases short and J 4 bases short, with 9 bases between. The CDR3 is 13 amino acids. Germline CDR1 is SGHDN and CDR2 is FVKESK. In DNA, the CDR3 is TGTGCCAGCAGCCGTGGAGGGTCAGATACGCAGTATTTT. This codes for CASSRGGSDTQYF.

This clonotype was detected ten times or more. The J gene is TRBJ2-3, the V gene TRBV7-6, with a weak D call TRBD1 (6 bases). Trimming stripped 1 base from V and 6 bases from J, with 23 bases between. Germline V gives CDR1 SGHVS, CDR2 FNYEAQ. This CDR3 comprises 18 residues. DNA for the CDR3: TGTGCCAGCAGCTTAGGGTGGAGAACAGGGAAGGATGGGGATACGCAGTATTTT. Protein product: CASSLGWRTGKDGDTQYF.

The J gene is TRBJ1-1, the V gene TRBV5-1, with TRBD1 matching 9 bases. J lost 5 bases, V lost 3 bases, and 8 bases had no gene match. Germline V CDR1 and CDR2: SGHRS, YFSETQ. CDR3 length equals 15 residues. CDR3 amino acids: CASSSAGTGWTEAFF. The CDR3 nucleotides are TGCGCCAGCAGCTCCGCCGGGACAGGGTGGACTGAAGCTTTCTTT.

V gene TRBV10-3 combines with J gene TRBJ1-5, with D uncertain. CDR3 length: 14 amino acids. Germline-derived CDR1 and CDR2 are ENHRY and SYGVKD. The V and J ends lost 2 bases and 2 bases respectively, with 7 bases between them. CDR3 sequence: CAISEENGNQPQHF. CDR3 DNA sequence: TGTGCCATCAGTGAGGAGAACGGCAATCAGCCCCAGCATTTT.

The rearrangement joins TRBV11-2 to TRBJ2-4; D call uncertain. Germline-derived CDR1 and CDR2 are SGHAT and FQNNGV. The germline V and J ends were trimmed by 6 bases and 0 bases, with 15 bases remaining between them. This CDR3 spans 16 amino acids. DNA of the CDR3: TGTGCCAGCAGTTCGAAGGGAATACTAGCCAAAAACATTCAGTACTTC. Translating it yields CASSSKGILAKNIQYF.